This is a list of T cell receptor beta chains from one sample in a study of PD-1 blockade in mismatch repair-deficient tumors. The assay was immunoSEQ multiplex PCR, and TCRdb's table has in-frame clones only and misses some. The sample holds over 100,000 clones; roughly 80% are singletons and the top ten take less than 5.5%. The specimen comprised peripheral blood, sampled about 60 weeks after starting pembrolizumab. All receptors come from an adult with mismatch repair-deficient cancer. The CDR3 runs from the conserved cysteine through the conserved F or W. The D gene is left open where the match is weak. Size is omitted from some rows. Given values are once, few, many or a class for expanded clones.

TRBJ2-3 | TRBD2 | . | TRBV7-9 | TGTGCCAGCAGCTTAGGACCTAGCGGGAGTGGCACAGATACGCAGTATTTT | CASSLGPSGSGTDTQYF
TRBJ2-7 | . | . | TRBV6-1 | TGTGCCAGCAGTGAAGGGTTGGGTGCAAGGTACGAGCAGTACTTC | CASSEGLGARYEQYF
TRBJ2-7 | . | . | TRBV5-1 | TGCGCCAGCAGCTTGGAAATTGGGTTGGACTACGAGCAGTACTTC | CASSLEIGLDYEQYF
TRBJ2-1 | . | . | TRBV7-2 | TGTGCCAGCAGCCCGGGACTTTACTCCTACAATGAGCAGTTCTTC | CASSPGLYSYNEQFF
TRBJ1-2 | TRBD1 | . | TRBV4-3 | TGCGCCAGCAGCCAAGTCAGGGGGGGGCAGTCGCCCCGGGTAGGCTACACCTTC | CASSQVRGGQSPRVGYTF
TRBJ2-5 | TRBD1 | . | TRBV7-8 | TGTGCCAGCACGCTTCAAAGGGGGCAGTCAGAGACCCAGTACTTC | CASTLQRGQSETQYF
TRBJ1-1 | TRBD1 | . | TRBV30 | TGTGCCTGGAGTGTCTGGGGGACAGGGACTGAAGCTTTCTTT | CAWSVWGTGTEAFF
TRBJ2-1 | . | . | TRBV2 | TGTGCCAGCAGTGCCGTTCGGGAGCAGTTCTTC | CASSAVREQFF
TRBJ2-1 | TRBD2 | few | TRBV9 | TGTGCCAGCAGCAAGACTAGCGGGAGGGCCAATGAGCAGTTCTTC | CASSKTSGRANEQFF
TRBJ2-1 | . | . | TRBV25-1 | TGTGCCAGCAGTGAATGGGCCAGGCAGGGGCAGTTCTTC | CASSEWARQGQFF
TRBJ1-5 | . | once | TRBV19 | TGTGCCAGTAGTATATGGCAGGGCGATCAGCCCCAGCATTTT | CASSIWQGDQPQHF
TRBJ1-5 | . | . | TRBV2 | TGTGCCAGCAGTGAAGCAGGAGGGGGTGATCAGCCCCAGCATTTT | CASSEAGGGDQPQHF
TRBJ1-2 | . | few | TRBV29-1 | TGCAGCGTCCCGGGGGGGGAAAGTACCTTC | CSVPGGESTF
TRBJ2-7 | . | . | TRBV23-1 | TGCGCCAGCAGTCAACTTGAGTTAATGGACGAGCAGTACTTC | CASSQLELMDEQYF
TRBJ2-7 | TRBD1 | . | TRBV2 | TGTGCCAGCAGTGCGGGACAGGGCGCCTACGAGCAGTACTTC | CASSAGQGAYEQYF
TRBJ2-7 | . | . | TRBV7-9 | TGTGCCAGTGAACCTCCGACGTCCTACGAGCAGTACTTC | CASEPPTSYEQYF
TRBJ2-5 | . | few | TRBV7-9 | TGTGCCAGCAGCACGCTAATGGTACTAGAGACCCAGTACTTC | CASSTLMVLETQYF
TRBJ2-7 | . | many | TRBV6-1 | TGTGCCAGCAGTGAAAGACTGACTATGGACGAGCAGTACTTC | CASSERLTMDEQYF
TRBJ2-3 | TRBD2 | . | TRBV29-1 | TGCAGCGTTGATAGCGGGAGTCTTGCAGATACGCAGTATTTT | CSVDSGSLADTQYF
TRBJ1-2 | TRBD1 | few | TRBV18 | TGTGCCAGCTCACCTAAGGACAGGGGGGGCTATGGCTACACCTTC | CASSPKDRGGYGYTF
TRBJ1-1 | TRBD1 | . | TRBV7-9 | TGTGCCAGCAGCTGGGACAGCTCTGAAGCTTTCTTT | CASSWDSSEAFF
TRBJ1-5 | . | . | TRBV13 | TGTGCCAGCAGCTCGTGGACAAGGCCCCAGCATTTT | CASSSWTRPQHF
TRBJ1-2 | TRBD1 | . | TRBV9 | TGTGCCAGCAGCGCCTACTCGACAGGGACTGGCGGCTACACCTTC | CASSAYSTGTGGYTF
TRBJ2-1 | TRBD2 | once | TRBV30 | TGTGCCTGGAGCCTTCTAGCGGGGCCCTACAATGAGCAGTTCTTC | CAWSLLAGPYNEQFF
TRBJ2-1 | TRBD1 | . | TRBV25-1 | TGTGCCAGCGGCACCGGGACAGGGCCCTACAATGAGCAGTTCTTC | CASGTGTGPYNEQFF
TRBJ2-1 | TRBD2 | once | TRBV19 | TGTGCCAGTAGTATGGGTAGCGGGACTTACAATGAGCAGTTCTTC | CASSMGSGTYNEQFF
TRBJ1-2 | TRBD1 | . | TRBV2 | TGTGCCAGCAGCTGGGTAGGACAGGGGGGGTATGGCTACACCTTC | CASSWVGQGGYGYTF
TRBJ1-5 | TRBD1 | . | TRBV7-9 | TGTGCCAGCAGCTTGAGGGGACAGAAGTATAGCAATCAGCCCCAGCATTTT | CASSLRGQKYSNQPQHF
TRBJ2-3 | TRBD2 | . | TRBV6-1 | TGTGCCAGCAGTGCAGGACTAGCGGGAGGTGTTACGCAGTATTTT | CASSAGLAGGVTQYF
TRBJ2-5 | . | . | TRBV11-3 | TGTGCCAGCAGCGCCTCAGGGGAGGAGACCCAGTACTTC | CASSASGEETQYF
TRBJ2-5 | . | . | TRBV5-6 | TGTGCCAGCAGCTTGAAGGAGACCCAGTACTTC | CASSLKETQYF
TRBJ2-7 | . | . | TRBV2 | TGTGCCAGCAGTGAAGACAGGGCCTACGAGCAGTACTTC | CASSEDRAYEQYF
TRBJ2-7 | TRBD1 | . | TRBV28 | TGTGCCAGCAGTTTATATGGGACAGCCTACTCCTACGAGCAGTACTTC | CASSLYGTAYSYEQYF
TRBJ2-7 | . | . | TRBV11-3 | TGTGCCAGCAGCTTAGGGCCGGACCCACACTACGAGCAGTACTTC | CASSLGPDPHYEQYF
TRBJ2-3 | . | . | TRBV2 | TGTGCCAGCATCCCCTTCTCTAGCACAGATACGCAGTATTTT | CASIPFSSTDTQYF
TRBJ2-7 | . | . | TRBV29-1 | TGCAGCGTTGATCGGGCCGACTCCTACGAGCAGTACTTC | CSVDRADSYEQYF
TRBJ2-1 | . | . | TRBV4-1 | TGCGCCAGCAGCCAAGAGGGGGCGGGCCAAATCTACAATGAGCAGTTCTTC | CASSQEGAGQIYNEQFF
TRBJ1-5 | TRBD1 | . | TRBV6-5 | TGTGCCAGCAGTTTAGGACAGGGAGGCAATCAGCCCCAGCATTTT | CASSLGQGGNQPQHF
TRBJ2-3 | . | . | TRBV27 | TGTGCCAGCCGAAGGGGATTTCCTAGCACAGATACGCAGTATTTT | CASRRGFPSTDTQYF
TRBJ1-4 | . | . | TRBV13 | TGTGCCAGCAGTCAACGGAAGGCTAATGAAAAACTGTTTTTT | CASSQRKANEKLFF
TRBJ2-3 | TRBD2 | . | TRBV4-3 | TGCGCCAGCAGCCAAGAGGTAGCGGGCCACACAGATACGCAGTATTTT | CASSQEVAGHTDTQYF
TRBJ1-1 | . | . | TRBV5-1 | TGCGCCAGCAGCTTGGAGGGGGGCGGCACTGAAGCTTTCTTT | CASSLEGGGTEAFF
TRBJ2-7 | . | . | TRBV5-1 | TGCGCCAGCTCCGAGGTCCTAGAGGGAGAGCAGTACTTC | CASSEVLEGEQYF
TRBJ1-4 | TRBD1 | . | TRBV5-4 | TGTGCCAGCAGCTTGGATCCAGGGGGAAACGAAAAACTGTTTTTT | CASSLDPGGNEKLFF
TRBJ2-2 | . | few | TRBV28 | TGTGCCAGCAGCCCGCCCCGGGGCGCGGGTGGGGAGCTGTTTTTT | CASSPPRGAGGELFF